A selection of T cell receptor beta chains follows, all from one sample in a study of T cell responses to AZD1222 COVID-19 vaccine. The protocol was immunoSEQ multiplex PCR, while the TCRdb copy is restricted to in-frame clones and leaves out a portion. The sample carries under 200,000 clones, about 90% recorded once. The input for sequencing was peripheral blood, taken on day 0 of AZD1222 vaccination. The receptors were gathered from an adult in good health. Each CDR3 is given with its conserved first and last residue. A D gene is named only where the DNA matches it firmly. Clone size is stated in some rows and not others, as once, few, many or a class when expanded.

size,D,V,J,CDR3,DNA
NA,TRBD1,TRBV6-2/TRBV6-3,TRBJ1-2,CASSPLDRDIGYTF,TGTGCCAGCAGCCCACTCGACAGGGACATTGGCTACACCTTC
few,TRBD1,TRBV4-1,TRBJ1-4,CASSQVDRENEKLFF,TGCGCCAGCAGCCAAGTGGACAGGGAGAACGAAAAACTGTTTTTT
NA,TRBD1,TRBV28,TRBJ1-6,CASGQGNSPLHF,TGTGCCAGCGGACAGGGAAATTCACCCCTCCACTTT
few,TRBD1,TRBV5-1,TRBJ1-1,CASRPSPGTGIRNTEAFF,TGCGCCAGCAGACCTTCTCCGGGGACAGGGATAAGGAACACTGAAGCTTTCTTT
NA,NA,TRBV5-1,TRBJ2-7,CASSSLDEQYF,TGCGCCAGCAGCTCCTTGGACGAGCAGTACTTC
NA,NA,TRBV12-2,TRBJ2-7,CASRLRLAGGGLLDF,TGTGCAAGTCGCCTCCGACTAGCGGGTGGAGGTTTGCTTGACTTC
NA,TRBD1,TRBV29-1,TRBJ2-3,CSAGGQGGTSTDTQYF,TGCAGCGCTGGGGGACAGGGGGGGACTAGCACAGATACGCAGTATTTT
once,NA,TRBV28,TRBJ2-1,CASLQGYYNEQFF,TGTGCCAGCTTACAGGGTTACTACAATGAGCAGTTCTTC
NA,TRBD2,TRBV30,TRBJ2-3,CACTGTSGSTDTQYF,TGTGCCTGTACAGGAACTAGCGGGAGCACAGATACGCAGTATTTT
NA,NA,TRBV2,TRBJ1-6,CASNEQGPHNSPLHF,TGTGCCAGCAATGAACAGGGTCCACATAATTCACCCCTCCACTTT
NA,TRBD1,TRBV11-2,TRBJ1-1,CASSLDIGQGAAEAFF,TGTGCCAGCAGCTTAGACATAGGACAGGGTGCTGCTGAAGCTTTCTTT
NA,NA,TRBV6-2/TRBV6-3,TRBJ1-5,CASSSLPRQPQHF,TGTGCCAGCAGTTCCTTGCCACGGCAGCCCCAGCATTTT
NA,TRBD1,TRBV5-1,TRBJ2-5,CASSTDRQETQYF,TGCGCCAGCAGCACGGACAGGCAAGAGACCCAGTACTTC
NA,NA,TRBV19,TRBJ1-5,CASSIAPAGNQPQHF,TGTGCCAGTAGTATAGCTCCAGCGGGAAATCAGCCCCAGCATTTT
NA,TRBD2,TRBV9,TRBJ2-1,CASSPPASGMGEQFF,TGTGCCAGCAGCCCCCCGGCTAGCGGGATGGGTGAGCAGTTCTTC
NA,TRBD1,TRBV6-5,TRBJ2-7,CASSSGQGRREQYF,TGTGCCAGCAGCTCGGGACAGGGGAGAAGGGAGCAGTACTTC
NA,NA,TRBV5-1,TRBJ2-7,CASSSEGYEQYF,TGCGCCAGCAGCTCGGAAGGCTACGAGCAGTACTTC
few,TRBD2,TRBV7-2,TRBJ2-5,CASSDGLAGGTSQYF,TGTGCCAGCAGCGACGGACTAGCGGGAGGTACTTCCCAGTACTTC
once,TRBD1,TRBV11-3,TRBJ2-1,CASSGDRGAYNEQFF,TGTGCCAGCAGCGGCGACAGGGGGGCATACAATGAGCAGTTCTTC
NA,TRBD1,TRBV2,TRBJ2-3,CASSEPGQGTDTQYF,TGTGCCAGCAGTGAGCCGGGACAGGGCACAGATACGCAGTATTTT
NA,TRBD1,TRBV9,TRBJ1-1,CASSTQRGRVTEAFF,TGTGCCAGCAGCACACAAAGGGGGCGCGTCACTGAAGCTTTCTTT
once,NA,TRBV12-3/TRBV12-4,TRBJ1-1,CASSKVRRTEAFF,TGTGCCAGCAGCAAGGTTCGCAGGACTGAAGCTTTCTTT
NA,NA,TRBV27,TRBJ1-4,CASRGTAIPKLFF,TGTGCCAGCAGGGGGACCGCCATCCCAAAACTGTTTTTT
NA,NA,TRBV5-1,TRBJ1-1,CASSLEQYTEAFF,TGCGCCAGCAGCTTGGAACAGTACACTGAAGCTTTCTTT
NA,TRBD2,TRBV6-5,TRBJ2-1,CARRLAGLSYNEQFF,TGTGCCAGACGCCTAGCGGGACTTTCCTACAATGAGCAGTTCTTC
once,NA,TRBV5-6,TRBJ1-4,CASSLEPREANEKLFF,TGTGCCAGCAGCTTGGAGCCCCGGGAGGCTAATGAAAAACTGTTTTTT